The clone carrying this TCR beta chain has just a few counts. Its antigen remains unknown. The germline V gene encodes CDR1 MNHEY and CDR2 SMNVEV (reference sequence). The ends lost 2 bases at V and 2 bases at J; junction bases unmatched: 9. The CDR3 sequence is 16 residues long. Incorporated into the TCR beta cDNA libraries were unique molecular identifiers, which served to reduce PCR and sequencing biases. TCRdb recomputed calls from the PCR reads with MiXCR, one row per CDR3 protein. The sample holds hundreds of thousands of distinct CDR3 sequences; roughly 29% are singletons and the top ten take about 0.5%. This specimen belongs to a study of post-analysis software for immune sequencing data. Study in general: Secondary progressive, relapsing-remitting and progressive-relapsing multiple sclerosis were among the included disease courses. Points from the study as a whole: Normalized Chao1 diversity in multiple sclerosis patients fell significantly below that of controls. Five TRBV segments occurring more often in patients than controls included TRBV5-6, TRBV5-1 and TRBV20-1.

The sequence was collected from a girl aged 5-17 years with multiple sclerosis. The V gene is TRBV27, the J gene TRBJ2-7; 7 nucleotides align to TRBD2. The sequencing input was blood. DNA of the CDR3: TGTGCCAGCAGTTTAGCGGCGCGGGAGTTTCCCTACGAGCAGTACTTC. It specifies CASSLAAREFPYEQYF.